The clone carrying this TCR beta chain turned up a few times. Its antigen is unidentified. The data were obtained in a study of cytomegalovirus exposure and HLA in healthy donors. Points from the study as a whole: Rare TCR sequences dominated, though some public TCRs recurred in many donors. Productive status was seen about 87% or about 30% of the time for most TCR beta V segments in an earlier analysis.

V trimming: 4 bases; J trimming: 1 base; junction bases outside the gene matches: 6. Germline loops: CDR1 SEHNR, CDR2 FQNEAQ (reference sequence). CDR3 length: 15 amino acids. PCR primers comprised 60 Vbeta and 13 Jbeta primers. Libraries were prepared by immunoSEQ multiplex PCR; TCRdb keeps only in-frame clonotypes and omits some of them. The profile shows 150,000 or so clones, approximately 79% of them singletons. The sequenced sample consisted of PBMCs. The chain carries TRBV7-9 and TRBJ1-1; TRBD1 matches at 7 bases. This sequence was found in a man in his forties in good health and CMV-seropositive. For the CDR3, the DNA is TGTGCCAGCAGCTACCGGACAGGACCGAACACTGAAGCTTTCTTT. As protein: CASSYRTGPNTEAFF.